The 8 T cell receptor beta chains below come from one sample, sequenced in a study of early T cells in non-severe SARS-CoV-2 infection. Via MiXCR, TCRdb re-called the 5' RACE reads, giving one row per CDR3 protein. Of about 70,000 distinct CDR3 sequences listed, approximately 14% were seen once; the top ten hold 3% to 5%. Sequencing was performed on whole blood, taken at baseline. Receptors were obtained from an adult who was a healthcare worker with PCR-confirmed SARS-CoV-2 infection or an uninfected control (not recorded which).

The chain is built from TRBV7-9 and TRBJ2-3, with D perhaps matching TRBD2 (6 bases). Trimming pared 11 bases from V and 6 bases from J, leaving 6 bases between. Germline V CDR1 and CDR2: SEHNR, FQNEAQ (reference sequence). The CDR3 runs 9 residues. The CDR3, as DNA: TGTGCCGGGGGGGATACGCAGTATTTT. Residues: CAGGDTQYF. Drawing the rest from reference TRBV7-9 and TRBJ2-3, the complete variable domain is DTGVSQNPRHKITKRGQNVTFRCDPISEHNRLYWYRQTLGQGPEFLTYFQNEAQLEKSRLLSDRFSAERPKGSFSTLEIQRTEQGDSAMYLCAGGDTQYFGPGTRLTVL.

The table lists this clonotype with a few counts. The chain uses TRBV3-1 and TRBJ2-1, with 9 bases aligning to TRBD1. Germline-derived CDR1 and CDR2 are LGHDT and YNNKEL (reference sequence). V shed 3 bases, J shed 2 bases, and the junction held 5 bases outside the gene matches. The CDR3 sequence is 16 residues long. The CDR3 loop reads CASSHSDRGPYNEQFF. For the CDR3, the DNA is TGTGCCAGCAGCCATTCGGACAGGGGTCCCTACAATGAGCAGTTCTTC.

In its sample, this clonotype was seen many times. CDR3 coding DNA: TGTGCCAGCAGTTACTTTCTGGCAGGGCCAAACTATGGCTACACCTTC. Translated: CASSYFLAGPNYGYTF. The chain couples TRBV6-6 to TRBJ1-2; TRBD1 is a possible D gene (5 bases). Germline CDR1 and CDR2: MNHNY and SVGAGI (reference sequence). The CDR3 loop spans 16 amino acids. The germline V and J ends were trimmed by 1 base and 2 bases, with 14 bases remaining between them.

This clonotype showed up many times. This sequence joins TRBV7-9 and TRBJ2-7, with D perhaps TRBD2 (6 bases). Trimming removed 3 bases from V and 0 bases from J, with 15 bases in between. The CDR3 spans 16 residues. Germline V CDR1 and CDR2: SEHNR, FQNEAQ (reference sequence). Here the CDR3 reads CASSFHAGTFSYEQYF. The DNA for the CDR3 is TGTGCCAGCAGCTTCCACGCCGGGACTTTCTCCTACGAGCAGTACTTC.

V gene TRBV20-1 combines with J gene TRBJ2-1; 10 nucleotides line up with TRBD2. Germline CDR1 and CDR2: DFQATT and SNEGSKA (reference sequence). The CDR3 has 13 amino acids. J was trimmed by 8 bases and V by 3 bases; bases with no gene match: 4. This CDR3 is CSARPSGRHEQFF. CDR3 DNA: TGCAGTGCTAGGCCTAGCGGGAGACATGAGCAGTTCTTC.

This clonotype has more than one count but fewer than ten. This chain connects TRBV5-1 to TRBJ2-5; TRBD2 matches 8 bases. Germline V gives CDR1 SGHRS, CDR2 YFSETQ. The CDR3 totals 14 residues. V was clipped by 3 bases and J by 4 bases; unmatched bases: 5. Here the CDR3 reads CASSSGRAGETQYF. CDR3 coding DNA: TGCGCCAGCAGCTCCGGGAGGGCCGGAGAGACCCAGTACTTC.

This clonotype has ten or more counts. V and J are TRBV29-1 and TRBJ2-4, with TRBD1 matching over 8 bases. J gave up 2 bases and V 7 bases, and 4 bases lay outside the gene matches. Germline CDR1 and CDR2: SQVTM and ANQGSEA. The CDR3 sequence is 13 residues long. As DNA, the CDR3 is TGCAGCGCCCGGGACAGGACCAAAAACATTCAGTACTTC. It codes for CSARDRTKNIQYF.

The sample holds a few counts of this clonotype. The rearrangement joins TRBV7-6 to TRBJ2-1; TRBD2 matches 7 bases. The trim removed 5 bases at V and 8 bases at J, leaving 15 bases unmatched. The germline V gene encodes CDR1 SGHVS and CDR2 FNYEAQ. This CDR3 contains 16 residues. This CDR3 reads CASSPGGGRALDEQFF. CDR3 nucleotide sequence: TGTGCCAGCAGCCCCGGGGGAGGGAGGGCCCTCGATGAGCAGTTCTTC.